This passage covers 14 T cell receptor beta chains from one sample sequenced in a study of blood T cell repertoires in COVID-19. Clones were sequenced by immunoSEQ multiplex PCR, and TCRdb holds only the in-frame ones, with some missing. The table includes 270,000 or so clones, roughly 86% detected once. The specimen was peripheral blood. These receptors were collected from a man between 35 and 55 years old with active or convalescent COVID-19.

The J gene is TRBJ1-2, the V gene TRBV27; maybe TRBD1 (5 bases). The ends were cut back, 5 bases at V and 5 bases at J, with 9 bases in the middle. The CDR3 spans 12 residues. In germline, CDR1 is MNHEY, CDR2 SMNVEV (reference sequence). Here the CDR3 reads CASSRGNYGYTF. In DNA, the CDR3 is TGTGCCAGCAGTCGGGGGAATTATGGCTACACCTTC.

The V and J genes are TRBV5-1 and TRBJ1-2; 7 nucleotides agree with TRBD1. This CDR3 is built from 13 residues. Unmatched junction bases numbered 4, after V lost 4 bases and J lost 4 bases. Germline loops: CDR1 SGHRS, CDR2 YFSETQ. The CDR3 nucleotides are TGCGCCAGCAGCGCGGGACAGTTCTATGGCTACACCTTC. Translation gives CASSAGQFYGYTF.

The chain recombines TRBV2 with TRBJ2-7; D ambiguous. The V end was cut by 3 bases, the J end by 5 bases, with 5 bases between. The CDR3 contains 11 residues. Per the germline V gene, CDR1 is SNHLY and CDR2 is FYNNEI. The CDR3 nucleotides read TGTGCCAGCAGTGACGTTGACGAGCAGTACTTC. It yields the protein CASSDVDEQYF.

The rearrangement uses TRBV19 and TRBJ2-1, with 7 bases lining up with TRBD1. V shed 6 bases, J shed 4 bases, and the junction held 9 bases outside the gene matches. There are 15 residues in the CDR3. Germline CDR1 and CDR2: LNHDA and SQIVND (reference sequence). The CDR3 loop is CASSPTGAQYNEQFF. CDR3 bases: TGTGCCAGTAGCCCCACAGGGGCGCAGTACAATGAGCAGTTCTTC.

The sample holds many counts of this clone. The chain combines TRBV21-1 with TRBJ2-3; the table's D call of TRBD2 was not tested on the DNA. TRBV21-1 is tagged as a pseudogene. The CDR3 is made up of 15 amino acids. The CDR3 DNA is TGTGCCAGCAGCAACCGGGAGATTTTCACAGATACGCAGTATTTT. This encodes CASSNREIFTDTQYF.

The chain combines TRBV5-4 with TRBJ2-2; D may be TRBD2 (6 bases). This CDR3 comprises 14 residues. Germline V gene lookup returns CDR1 SGHNT and CDR2 YYREEE (reference sequence). The germline V and J ends were trimmed by 6 bases and 6 bases, with 15 bases remaining between them. Here the CDR3 DNA reads TGTGCCAGCACCCCGGGGGAGAAGGCCGGGGAGCTGTTTTTT. It specifies CASTPGEKAGELFF.

Turning to this clone: This CDR3 is also generated by other DNA sequences in the sample. The chain recombines TRBV5-1 with TRBJ2-3, with 11 bases that match TRBD2. Germline V CDR1 and CDR2: SGHRS, YFSETQ. CDR3 length equals 16 residues. Trimming took 4 bases from V and 0 from J; bases not matched to a gene: 4. The CDR3 sequence is CASSLLAGGSTDTQYF. Here the CDR3 DNA reads TGCGCCAGCAGCCTGCTAGCGGGAGGAAGCACAGATACGCAGTATTTT.

The chain employs TRBV28 and TRBJ2-2; TRBD1 agrees at 8 bases. Unmatched junction bases numbered 2, after V lost 4 bases and J lost 1 base. This CDR3 has 15 amino acids. Germline CDR1 MDHEN, CDR2 SYDVKM. The CDR3 region is CASSSGQGNTGELFF. The CDR3 nucleotides are TGTGCCAGCAGTTCCGGACAGGGGAACACCGGGGAGCTGTTTTTT.

V and J are TRBV27 and TRBJ1-4; D is undetermined. Trimming pared 8 bases from V and 14 bases from J, leaving 18 bases between. CDR3 size: 12 residues. CDR1 and CDR2 from the germline V gene are MNHEY and SMNVEV (reference sequence). The CDR3 loop reads CASSPRVGGLFF. CDR3 DNA sequence: TGTGCCAGCTCCCCGAGGGTGGGTGGGCTGTTTTTT.

The chain uses TRBV7-3 and TRBJ2-3; unclear D gene. Per germline, CDR1 SGHTA and CDR2 FQGTGA. This CDR3 comprises 14 residues. V lost 4 bases and J lost 2, with 10 bases in between. The CDR3 DNA is TGTGCCAGCAGCTCAGGTGTGGACACAGATACGCAGTATTTT. Protein: CASSSGVDTDTQYF.

The rearrangement joins TRBV27 to TRBJ2-7; 9 nucleotides align to TRBD2. Germline CDR1 and CDR2: MNHEY and SMNVEV (reference sequence). The CDR3 is made up of 15 amino acids. With V trimmed by 7 bases and J by 3 bases, 10 bases remained unmatched. The CDR3 sequence: CASIGRLAGSYEQYF. In nucleotides, the CDR3 is TGTGCCAGCATCGGGAGGCTAGCGGGAAGCTACGAGCAGTACTTC.

V and J are TRBV28 and TRBJ1-2; no clear D. Looked up from germline, CDR1 is MDHEN and CDR2 is SYDVKM. The CDR3 has 13 amino acids. V shed 6 bases and J shed 4 bases, with 12 bases lying between them. The CDR3 DNA reads TGTGCCAGCAGCCTTTCTCGGTCCTATGGCTACACCTTC. Translated, it gives CASSLSRSYGYTF.

The chain has TRBV4-1 and TRBJ2-7; D not certain. Trimming left V 2 bases short and J 0 bases short, with 8 bases between. This CDR3 comprises 14 residues. Germline V lookup: CDR1 MGHRA, CDR2 YSYEKL. CDR3 bases: TGCGCCAGCAGCCAACGGGTCCTCTCCTACGAGCAGTACTTC. This sequence encodes CASSQRVLSYEQYF.

This clone is a singleton in its sample. Here the CDR3 reads CASSYAGFNQPQHF. The CDR3 DNA follows: TGTGCCAGCAGTTACGCCGGGTTCAATCAGCCCCAGCATTTT. V gene TRBV6-6 combines with J gene TRBJ1-5, with D unclear. CDR1 and CDR2 from the germline V gene are MNHNY and SVGAGI (reference sequence). CDR3 length: 14 residues. With 2 bases removed from V and 3 bases from J, the gap between germline ends came to 8 bases.